The present T cell receptor beta chain was sequenced within a study of blood T cell repertoires in COVID-19. Study summary: Italy, Spain and the United States were the sources of the convalescent and acute COVID-19 samples. Sources were T cells, B-cell-depleted T cells, or PBMCs; the material itself was cDNA or gDNA.

The method was immunoSEQ multiplex PCR; TCRdb's version includes in-frame clones alone and lacks a portion of them. The table has 340,000 or so clones, around 90% seen once. The receptor was derived from a man aged 45-65 years with active or convalescent COVID-19. Sequenced sample: peripheral blood.

The CDR3 region has the DNA TGTGCCAGCTCACCCCGACGGGACAATCAGCCCCAGCATTTT. It specifies CASSPRRDNQPQHF. The chain links TRBV18 to TRBJ1-5; D is ambiguous. There are 14 residues in the CDR3. Germline V CDR1 and CDR2: KGHSH, LQKENI. Trimming removed 3 bases from V and 3 bases from J, with 9 bases in between.